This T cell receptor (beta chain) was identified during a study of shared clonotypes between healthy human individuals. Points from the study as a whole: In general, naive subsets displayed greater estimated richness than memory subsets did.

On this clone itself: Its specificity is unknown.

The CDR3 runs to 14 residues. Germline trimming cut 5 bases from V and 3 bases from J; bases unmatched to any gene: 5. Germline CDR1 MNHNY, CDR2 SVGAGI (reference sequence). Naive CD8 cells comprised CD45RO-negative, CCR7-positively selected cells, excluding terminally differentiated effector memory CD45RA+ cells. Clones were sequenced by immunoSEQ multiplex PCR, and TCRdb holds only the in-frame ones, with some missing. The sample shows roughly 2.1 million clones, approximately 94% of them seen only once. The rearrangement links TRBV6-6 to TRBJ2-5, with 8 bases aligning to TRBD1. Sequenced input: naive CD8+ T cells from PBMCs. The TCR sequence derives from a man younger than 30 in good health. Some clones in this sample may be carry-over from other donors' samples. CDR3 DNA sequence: TGTGCCAGCAGTCCGACAGGGGTCAAAGAGACCCAGTACTTC. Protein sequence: CASSPTGVKETQYF.